One sample yielded the 26 T cell receptor beta chains listed below, sequenced in a study of CD8+ T cells in alopecia areata (dated by TCRdb to the late 2010s). Receptor libraries were prepared by the immunoSEQ multiplex PCR assay. RNA was extracted from all samples and reverse transcribed into cDNA as template for TCR sequencing. As stored in TCRdb, this immuneACCESS dataset retains in-frame rearrangements with V and J assigned. A fraction of the clones does not appear; measured against another copy, unresolved V genes explain less than half of the discrepancy, and the remainder lacks a known reason. Across this sample there are some 120,000 clones, with 40% to 55% seen only once. The leading ten clones occupy roughly a tenth of the sample. Sequenced material: NKG2D-low CD8+ T cells sorted from blood. The sample's cell subset or site label, decoded: sorted CD8+ NKG2D-low blood T cells. The origin of the receptors is a human donor with alopecia areata.

The chain couples TRBV30 to TRBJ1-4, with D perhaps TRBD1 (5 bases). This CDR3 region has 14 residues. V was cut by 3 bases and J by 5 bases, with 13 bases left in between. Germline CDR1 reads GTSNPN; CDR2 reads SVGIG (reference sequence). The CDR3 nucleotides read TGTGCCTGGAGAAAGGGGACGGAGAATGAAAAACTGTTTTTT. This translates into CAWRKGTENEKLFF.

The rearrangement uses TRBV9 and TRBJ1-5; D may be TRBD1 (5 bases). CDR3 length: 13 residues. The V gene lost 3 bases and the J gene lost 7 bases, with 11 bases spanning the gap. Per germline, CDR1 SGDLS and CDR2 YYNGEE. CDR3 region: CASSGSGGQPQHF. The CDR3 DNA follows: TGTGCCAGCAGCGGCAGCGGGGGACAGCCCCAGCATTTT.

The genes are TRBV30 and TRBJ2-2; D not certain. The CDR3 loop spans 12 amino acids. V dropped 7 bases and J dropped 6 bases, with 12 bases sitting between them. From germline, CDR1 is GTSNPN and CDR2 SVGIG (reference sequence). The CDR3 is CASYPHSGELFF. CDR3 nucleotides: TGTGCCTCCTACCCCCATTCCGGGGAGCTGTTTTTT.

This clone was observed a handful of times. The V and J genes are TRBV23-1 and TRBJ2-5, with D maybe TRBD1 (6 bases). TRBV23-1 is noted as an ORF with a role that remains uncertain. The CDR3 is 16 residues long. Trimming removed 6 bases at V and 1 base at J, with 18 bases between. This CDR3 is CASSRPGQTPQETQYF. CDR3 bases: TGCGCCAGCAGCCGCCCCGGACAGACCCCCCAAGAGACCCAGTACTTC.

This clone was seen a few times. The chain recombines TRBV4-3 with TRBJ2-1; the D gene is possibly TRBD2 (5 bases). There are 16 residues in the CDR3. V lost 0 bases, J lost 4 bases, and 13 bases lay in between. CDR1 is LGHNA, CDR2 YSLEER, per germline. As DNA, the CDR3 is TGCGCCAGCAGCCAAGATCGAGGTAGCGAATACAATGAGCAGTTCTTC. As protein: CASSQDRGSEYNEQFF.

This chain joins TRBV13 and TRBJ2-7; TRBD2 is a possible D gene (5 bases). V lost 4 bases to trimming and J lost 7 bases, with 14 bases between them. The CDR3 totals 13 residues. Per germline, CDR1 PRHDT and CDR2 FYEKMQ (reference sequence). CDR3 coding DNA: TGTGCCAGCAGCTGGTCCGGGGTGAGTGAGCAGTACTTC. This sequence encodes CASSWSGVSEQYF.

This rearrangement joins TRBV5-1 to TRBJ1-2; 7 bases map to TRBD1. Germline V CDR1 and CDR2: SGHRS, YFSETQ. The CDR3 spans 14 residues. V gave up 3 bases and J gave up 2 bases; unmatched junction bases: 4. CDR3 loop: CASSSDRENYGYTF. CDR3 bases: TGCGCCAGCAGCTCCGACAGGGAGAACTATGGCTACACCTTC.

The gene calls are TRBV9 and TRBJ2-4; no definite D call. The CDR3 has 15 residues. V was clipped by 2 bases and J by 0 bases, with 9 bases between them. Germline lookup yields CDR1 SGDLS and CDR2 YYNGEE. For the CDR3, the DNA is TGTGCCAGCAGCGTGGGCCCTCTAGCCAAAAACATTCAGTACTTC. Its protein is CASSVGPLAKNIQYF.

This sequence joins TRBV29-1 and TRBJ2-5; D is uncertain. The V and J ends lost 5 bases and 5 bases respectively, with 6 bases between them. CDR1 SQVTM and CDR2 ANQGSEA come from the germline V gene. The CDR3 contains 10 residues. The CDR3 DNA reads TGCAGCGTTTTTGTCGAGACCCAGTACTTC. Protein: CSVFVETQYF.

The sample holds a few counts of this clone. The sample contains more than one DNA sequence encoding this CDR3. V gene TRBV29-1 combines with J gene TRBJ2-2; D is tentatively TRBD1 or TRBD2 (5 bases each). Per germline, CDR1 SQVTM and CDR2 ANQGSEA. The CDR3 is made up of 15 amino acids. Trimming removed 5 bases at V and 0 bases at J, with 13 bases between. The CDR3 region is CSVLTGTTNTGELFF. CDR3 sequence (DNA): TGCAGCGTTTTGACGGGGACGACGAACACCGGGGAGCTGTTTTTT.

This clone was seen a handful of times. This chain links TRBV27 with TRBJ2-7; D unclear. CDR3 length: 13 amino acids. The V gene lost 8 bases and the J gene lost 3 bases, with 14 bases spanning the gap. Germline V lookup: CDR1 MNHEY, CDR2 SMNVEV (reference sequence). In nucleotides, the CDR3 is TGTGCCAGCGCCTCAAACCCAGGCTACGAGCAGTACTTC. Translated: CASASNPGYEQYF.

This clone was picked up one time. The rearrangement links TRBV5-1 to TRBJ2-7, with a tentative D call TRBD1 (6 bases). From germline, CDR1 is SGHRS and CDR2 YFSETQ. Trimming removed 0 bases from V and 3 bases from J, with 16 bases in between. This CDR3 has 16 residues. The CDR3 DNA is TGCGCCAGCAGCTTGGGTTCTCCGGGACATTACTACGAGCAGTACTTC. It translates to CASSLGSPGHYYEQYF.

The chain uses TRBV5-1 and TRBJ2-7; 7 nucleotides line up with TRBD1. Per germline, CDR1 SGHRS and CDR2 YFSETQ. Germline trimming cut 0 bases from V and 2 bases from J; bases unmatched to any gene: 14. The CDR3 totals 18 residues. The CDR3 nucleotides read TGCGCCAGCAGCTTGGTGTCTGTTAGACAGGGAGTCACCTACGAGCAGTACTTC. This codes for CASSLVSVRQGVTYEQYF.

The chain joins TRBV29-1 to TRBJ2-1; D not certain. The CDR3 contains 11 residues. V was trimmed by 4 bases and J by 7 bases, leaving 8 bases between them. Germline lookup yields CDR1 SQVTM and CDR2 ANQGSEA. CDR3 amino acids: CSVGPWNEQFF. Here the CDR3 DNA reads TGCAGCGTTGGGCCGTGGAATGAGCAGTTCTTC.

The chain couples TRBV30 to TRBJ2-6, with D perhaps TRBD2 (5 bases). V gave up 2 bases and J gave up 4 bases, with 9 bases separating them. From germline, CDR1 is GTSNPN and CDR2 SVGIG (reference sequence). The CDR3 is 14 amino acids. The CDR3 region is CAWSRGLGANVLTF. In DNA form, the CDR3 reads TGTGCCTGGAGTCGGGGTTTAGGGGCCAACGTCCTGACTTTC. Full variable domain (remainder filled in from reference TRBV30 and TRBJ2-6): SQTIHQWPATLVQPVGSPLSLECTVEGTSNPNLYWYRQAAGRGLQLLFYSVGIGQISSEVPQNLSASRPQDRQFILSSKKLLLSDSGFYLCAWSRGLGANVLTFGAGSRLTVL.

This clone appeared a few times. The V call is TRBV11-2, the J call TRBJ2-1; 12 bases line up with TRBD2. V lost 4 bases, J lost 8 bases, and 12 bases stayed unmatched. CDR3 length equals 17 residues. Germline CDR1 reads SGHAT; CDR2 reads FQNNGV. The CDR3 loop is CASSSDLLAGGWYEQFF. The CDR3 nucleotides read TGTGCCAGCAGCTCCGATCTACTAGCGGGGGGTTGGTATGAGCAGTTCTTC.

The chain is built from TRBV29-1 and TRBJ2-2; no definite D call. Between the trimmed V and J ends, which lost 2 bases and 0 bases, there was a span of 7 bases. The CDR3 covers 14 residues. Germline V lookup: CDR1 SQVTM, CDR2 ANQGSEA. Here the CDR3 DNA reads TGCAGCGTTGAACAGAGCGCGAACACCGGGGAGCTGTTTTTT. Residues: CSVEQSANTGELFF.

The chain has TRBV5-4 and TRBJ2-7; D is tentatively TRBD1 or TRBD2 (6 bases each). In germline, CDR1 is SGHNT, CDR2 YYREEE (reference sequence). Trimming removed 9 bases from V and 3 bases from J, with 19 bases in between. CDR3 length: 14 residues. The CDR3 DNA sequence: TGTGCCACCACCGGGGGAACAGGGCACTACGAGCAGTACTTC. This encodes CATTGGTGHYEQYF. The full variable domain, completed using reference TRBV5-4 and TRBJ2-7, is ETGVTQSPTHLIKTRGQQVTLRCSSQSGHNTVSWYQQALGQGPQFIFQYYREEENGRGNFPPRFSGLQFPNYSSELNVNALELDDSALYLCATTGGTGHYEQYFGPGTRLTVT.

The sample holds a few counts of this clone. This chain connects TRBV25-1 to TRBJ2-2, with D possibly being TRBD2 (6 bases). This CDR3 spans 12 amino acids. The V end lost 7 bases, the J end lost 6 bases, and 9 bases lay between the germline ends. Germline V gene lookup returns CDR1 MGHDK and CDR2 SYGVNS. The CDR3 region is CASMEGPGELFF. CDR3 nucleotide sequence: TGTGCCAGCATGGAGGGACCCGGGGAGCTGTTTTTT.

The chain employs TRBV7-9 and TRBJ1-1, with a possible D match to TRBD1 (6 bases). Germline V gives CDR1 SEHNR, CDR2 FQNEAQ (reference sequence). V dropped 4 bases and J dropped 5 bases, with 14 bases sitting between them. The length of the CDR3 is 14 residues. The CDR3 nucleotides read TGTGCCAGCAGCTGGGGAGAAGGGGGGACTGAAGCTTTCTTT. As protein: CASSWGEGGTEAFF.

This clone was seen more than once but under ten times. The CDR3 region is CSVPFGGNEQYF. DNA for the CDR3: TGCAGCGTTCCCTTTGGAGGAAACGAGCAGTACTTC. This chain connects TRBV29-1 to TRBJ2-7; maybe TRBD2 (5 bases). The V gene's germline CDR1 is SQVTM and CDR2 ANQGSEA. Trimming removed 5 bases from V and 5 bases from J, with 13 bases in between. This CDR3 comprises 12 residues.

The chain recombines TRBV7-9 with TRBJ1-2; D uncertain. This CDR3 contains 12 residues. Trimming shortened V by 4 bases and J by 7 bases, and 10 bases separated the two germline ends. CDR1 is SEHNR, CDR2 FQNEAQ, per germline (reference sequence). This CDR3 is CASSSEGSGYTF. The DNA for the CDR3 is TGTGCCAGCAGCTCCGAGGGCTCTGGCTACACCTTC.

This chain joins TRBV4-1 and TRBJ2-7; perhaps D is TRBD1 or TRBD2 (6 bases each). The CDR3 has 16 amino acids. Per the germline V gene, CDR1 is MGHRA and CDR2 is YSYEKL. Trimming cost V 1 base and J 3 bases, with 16 bases left between them. In DNA, the CDR3 is TGCGCCAGCAGCCAAGGGGGGGCGGACGGACTCTACGAGCAGTACTTC. It specifies CASSQGGADGLYEQYF.

This chain uses TRBV29-1 with TRBJ2-1; 14 bases agree with TRBD2. The length of the CDR3 is 15 residues. With 7 bases clipped from V and 8 bases from J, the junction kept 10 bases outside the gene matches. Germline CDR1 reads SQVTM; CDR2 reads ANQGSEA. In nucleotides, the CDR3 is TGCAGCGCCGGACCGGGACTAGCGGGAGAGGATGAGCAGTTCTTC. This encodes CSAGPGLAGEDEQFF.

This clone turned up a few times. This rearrangement joins TRBV29-1 to TRBJ2-1; 8 positions agree with TRBD2. Germline V gives CDR1 SQVTM, CDR2 ANQGSEA. With 6 bases clipped from V and 8 bases from J, the junction kept 9 bases outside the gene matches. This CDR3 comprises 13 residues. The CDR3 loop is CSVSRGGLDEQFF. In nucleotides, the CDR3 is TGCAGCGTCTCCCGGGGGGGCCTCGATGAGCAGTTCTTC.

The chain has TRBV29-1 and TRBJ2-3; possibly TRBD2 for D (5 bases). V was shortened by 4 bases and J by 7 bases, with 9 bases between the two germline ends. CDR3 length: 11 residues. The germline CDR1 and CDR2 sequences are SQVTM and ANQGSEA. CDR3 nucleotides: TGCAGCGTTGGAGGGCTAAATACGCAGTATTTT. This codes for CSVGGLNTQYF.